These T cell receptor beta chains were read from a single sample in a study of shared clonotypes between healthy human individuals. The repertoire was sequenced with immunoSEQ multiplex PCR; TCRdb's copy has only in-frame clones and lacks some. Counted here are roughly 650,000 clones, around 96% occurring once; the ten biggest clones make up about 0.12%. The sequenced material came from naive CD8+ T cells sorted from blood. The source of these receptors is a woman in her 30s in good health. Each CDR3 is given with its conserved first and last residue. The D gene is left open where the match is weak. Size is stated for part of the rows, as once, few or many counts, or as a class when the clone is expanded.

d_gene	abundance	v_gene	j_gene	CDR3nt	CDR3aa
TRBD2	NA	TRBV6-1	TRBJ2-1	TGTGCCAGCAGTGAAGGTTCTAGCGGGAGCTCCTACAATGAGCAGTTCTTC	CASSEGSSGSSYNEQFF
NA	NA	TRBV2	TRBJ1-5	TGTGCCAGCAGTGAAGCCCCACCGTATAGCAATCAGCCCCAGCATTTT	CASSEAPPYSNQPQHF
NA	NA	TRBV6-1	TRBJ1-4	TGTGCCAGCAGTGAAGCAAGCGGGCCGGTATTGAGGGAAAAACTGTTTTTT	CASSEASGPVLREKLFF
NA	NA	TRBV28	TRBJ2-7	TGTGCCAGCAGTTCTCCCTGGGCTACTAATCTTTACGAGCAGTACTTC	CASSSPWATNLYEQYF
NA	once	TRBV19	TRBJ2-7	TGTGCCAGTAGTGGACCGGGACTTCCCTACGAGCAGTACTTC	CASSGPGLPYEQYF
NA	NA	TRBV5-4	TRBJ1-5	TGTGCCAGCAGCTTGGCTAGTTCTGATCAGCCCCAGCATTTT	CASSLASSDQPQHF
NA	NA	TRBV19	TRBJ1-4	TGTGCCAGTAGTGTCGGACTGGCCCCAACTAATGAAAAACTGTTTTTT	CASSVGLAPTNEKLFF
TRBD1	NA	TRBV28	TRBJ2-1	TGTGCCAGCAGTTTCGGACAGGGCTTCTCCTACAATGAGCAGTTCTTC	CASSFGQGFSYNEQFF
NA	NA	TRBV10-1	TRBJ2-3	TGCGCCAGCAGTTCGGGTAGGGTTGCAGATACGCAGTATTTT	CASSSGRVADTQYF
NA	once	TRBV5-1	TRBJ2-5	TGCGCCAGCAGCTCGGATCTAGCGTTAGAGACCCAGTACTTC	CASSSDLALETQYF
TRBD1	NA	TRBV2	TRBJ1-2	TGTGCCAGCATAGGGGGGACAGGCGGATACTATGGCTACACCTTC	CASIGGTGGYYGYTF
NA	NA	TRBV6-1	TRBJ2-6	TGTGCCAGCAGTGAAATTGACGGCTCTGGGGCCAACGTCCTGACTTTC	CASSEIDGSGANVLTF
TRBD2	NA	TRBV28	TRBJ2-1	TGTGCCAGCAGTTTTGCGGGAGAAGATGAGCAGTTCTTC	CASSFAGEDEQFF
NA	NA	TRBV19	TRBJ2-1	TGTGCCAGTAGTGCTAGCGTTGAGCAGTTCTTC	CASSASVEQFF
NA	NA	TRBV25-1	TRBJ2-7	TGTGCCAGCAATTCCGGGACGGGGGTTTACGAGCAGTACTTC	CASNSGTGVYEQYF
NA	NA	TRBV5-1	TRBJ1-5	TGCGCCAGCAGCCCCCTCGCAGGGGACCATCAGCCCCAGCATTTT	CASSPLAGDHQPQHF
TRBD1	NA	TRBV27	TRBJ2-7	TGTGCCAGCAGTCCCCTTGCGGGACAGGGGGCCTACGAGCAGTACTTC	CASSPLAGQGAYEQYF
NA	NA	TRBV5-1	TRBJ2-5	TGCGCCAGCAGCTTGGGGACACTCCAAGAGACCCAGTACTTC	CASSLGTLQETQYF
NA	NA	TRBV6-1	TRBJ2-7	TGTGCCAGCAGGGAGGGACTTTCCTACGAGCAGTACTTC	CASREGLSYEQYF
NA	NA	TRBV9	TRBJ2-2	TGTGCCAGCAGTGGAGAGCATCACACCGGGGAGCTGTTTTTT	CASSGEHHTGELFF
NA	NA	TRBV4-1	TRBJ2-7	TGCGCCAGCAGCCAAGCCCCAGGGGCTTCGAACGAGCAGTACTTC	CASSQAPGASNEQYF
TRBD1	few	TRBV7-9	TRBJ1-5	TGTGCCAGCAGCGCGACCGGGACAGGGTTAAATCAGCCCCAGCATTTT	CASSATGTGLNQPQHF